The 3 T cell receptor beta chains below come from one sample, sequenced in a study of cytomegalovirus exposure and HLA in healthy donors (dated by TCRdb to about 2017). The library was obtained by the immunoSEQ multiplex PCR assay. A mixture of 60 forward primers for TCR Vbeta segments and 13 reverse primers for TCR Jbeta segments was used in the multiplex PCR. Held by TCRdb, this immuneACCESS table contains in-frame sequences only and omits some clones. Under half of the omission traces to an unresolved V gene where checked; the cause of the rest is unknown. The sample table holds 70,000 to 95,000 clones, of which more than 70% were seen once. 2% to 2.5% of the sample goes to the ten largest clones. The specimen sequenced was PBMCs. These receptors originate from a man aged 18-30 years in good health and CMV-seronegative.

The chain employs TRBV13 and TRBJ1-3; D remains unclear. CDR1 is PRHDT and CDR2 is FYEKMQ in the germline V gene (reference sequence). The V and J ends lost 1 base and 2 bases respectively, with 9 bases between them. The CDR3 totals 15 residues. The CDR3 here is CASSLDRLAGNTIYF. Here the CDR3 DNA reads TGTGCCAGCAGCTTAGACAGACTAGCTGGAAACACCATATATTTT.

CDR3 sequence (DNA): TGTGCCAGCAGCCAAGCTACAGGGGGAGGCGAAGGGACCTACGAGCAGTACTTC. It translates to CASSQATGGGEGTYEQYF. This chain connects TRBV4-2 to TRBJ2-7, with TRBD1 matching 8 bases. Trimming cost V 1 base and J 2 bases; bases outside gene matches: 13. The CDR3 is 18 residues long. Germline values: CDR1 LGHNA, CDR2 YNFKEQ.

The chain uses TRBV5-1 and TRBJ2-2; 7 nucleotides align to TRBD1. Germline V lookup: CDR1 SGHRS, CDR2 YFSETQ. The CDR3 extends over 14 amino acids. V shed 4 bases, J shed 3 bases, and the junction held 3 bases outside the gene matches. In nucleotides, the CDR3 is TGCGCCAGCAGCGATACAGGGGACACCGGGGAGCTGTTTTTT. This sequence encodes CASSDTGDTGELFF.